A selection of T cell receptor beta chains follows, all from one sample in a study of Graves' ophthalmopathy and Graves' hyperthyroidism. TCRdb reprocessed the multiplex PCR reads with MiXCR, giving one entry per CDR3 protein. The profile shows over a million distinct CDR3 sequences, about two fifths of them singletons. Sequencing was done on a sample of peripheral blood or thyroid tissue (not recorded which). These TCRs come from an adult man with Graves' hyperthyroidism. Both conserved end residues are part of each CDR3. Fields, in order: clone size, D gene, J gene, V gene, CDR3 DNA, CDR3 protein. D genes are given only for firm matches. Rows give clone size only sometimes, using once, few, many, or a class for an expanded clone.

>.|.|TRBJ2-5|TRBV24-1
TGTGCCACCAGTGAGGGGGGCGGGAGCGGCGGAGAGACCCAGTACTTC
CATSEGGGSGGETQYF
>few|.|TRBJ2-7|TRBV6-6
TGTGCCAGCAGCAGCGGAACCGGGTTGGAGCAGTACTTC
CASSSGTGLEQYF
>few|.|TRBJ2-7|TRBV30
TGTGCCTGGAAACGCGCTGCTTACGAGCAGTACTTC
CAWKRAAYEQYF
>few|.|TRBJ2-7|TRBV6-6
TGTGCCAGCAGTTACGAAGGGTCCCCTCGTTTGGGGGAGCAGTACTTC
CASSYEGSPRLGEQYF
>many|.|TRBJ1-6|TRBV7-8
TGTGCCAGCAGCCTCGACCCGCGCTCCTATAATTCACCCCTCCACTTT
CASSLDPRSYNSPLHF
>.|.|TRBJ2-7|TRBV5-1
TGCGCCAGCAGCTTGGTATCTTTGGACAGCTCCTACGAGCAGTACTTC
CASSLVSLDSSYEQYF
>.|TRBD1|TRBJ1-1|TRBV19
TGTGCCAGTAGTATAGGAGGGGACAGAAAGACTGAAGCTTTCTTT
CASSIGGDRKTEAFF
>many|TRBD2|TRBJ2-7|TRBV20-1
TGCAGTGCTAGCTTGCGGGAGGGCCGGTACGAGCAGTACTTC
CSASLREGRYEQYF
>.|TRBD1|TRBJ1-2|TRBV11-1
TGTGCCAGCAGTTTTCAGACAGGGGGAGGCTACACCTTC
CASSFQTGGGYTF
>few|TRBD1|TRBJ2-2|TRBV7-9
TGTGCCAGCAGCTCAAGCGGTTGGGGACAGGTTATCAGGAACACCGGGGAGCTGTTTTTT
CASSSSGWGQVIRNTGELFF
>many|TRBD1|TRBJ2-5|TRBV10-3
TGTGCCATCAGTGAGCCCACAGGGGCAGAGACCCAGTACTTC
CAISEPTGAETQYF
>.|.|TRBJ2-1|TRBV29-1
TGCAGCGTTCTGTCCTACAATGAGCAGTTCTTC
CSVLSYNEQFF
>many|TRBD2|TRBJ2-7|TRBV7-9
TGTGCCAGCAGGCGGGCCGCCGGGACTAGCGGGAATCCTTACGAGCAGTACTTC
CASRRAAGTSGNPYEQYF
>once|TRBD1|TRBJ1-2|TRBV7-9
TGTGCCAGCAGCGCAACAGGGGAGACGAACTATGGCTACACCTTC
CASSATGETNYGYTF